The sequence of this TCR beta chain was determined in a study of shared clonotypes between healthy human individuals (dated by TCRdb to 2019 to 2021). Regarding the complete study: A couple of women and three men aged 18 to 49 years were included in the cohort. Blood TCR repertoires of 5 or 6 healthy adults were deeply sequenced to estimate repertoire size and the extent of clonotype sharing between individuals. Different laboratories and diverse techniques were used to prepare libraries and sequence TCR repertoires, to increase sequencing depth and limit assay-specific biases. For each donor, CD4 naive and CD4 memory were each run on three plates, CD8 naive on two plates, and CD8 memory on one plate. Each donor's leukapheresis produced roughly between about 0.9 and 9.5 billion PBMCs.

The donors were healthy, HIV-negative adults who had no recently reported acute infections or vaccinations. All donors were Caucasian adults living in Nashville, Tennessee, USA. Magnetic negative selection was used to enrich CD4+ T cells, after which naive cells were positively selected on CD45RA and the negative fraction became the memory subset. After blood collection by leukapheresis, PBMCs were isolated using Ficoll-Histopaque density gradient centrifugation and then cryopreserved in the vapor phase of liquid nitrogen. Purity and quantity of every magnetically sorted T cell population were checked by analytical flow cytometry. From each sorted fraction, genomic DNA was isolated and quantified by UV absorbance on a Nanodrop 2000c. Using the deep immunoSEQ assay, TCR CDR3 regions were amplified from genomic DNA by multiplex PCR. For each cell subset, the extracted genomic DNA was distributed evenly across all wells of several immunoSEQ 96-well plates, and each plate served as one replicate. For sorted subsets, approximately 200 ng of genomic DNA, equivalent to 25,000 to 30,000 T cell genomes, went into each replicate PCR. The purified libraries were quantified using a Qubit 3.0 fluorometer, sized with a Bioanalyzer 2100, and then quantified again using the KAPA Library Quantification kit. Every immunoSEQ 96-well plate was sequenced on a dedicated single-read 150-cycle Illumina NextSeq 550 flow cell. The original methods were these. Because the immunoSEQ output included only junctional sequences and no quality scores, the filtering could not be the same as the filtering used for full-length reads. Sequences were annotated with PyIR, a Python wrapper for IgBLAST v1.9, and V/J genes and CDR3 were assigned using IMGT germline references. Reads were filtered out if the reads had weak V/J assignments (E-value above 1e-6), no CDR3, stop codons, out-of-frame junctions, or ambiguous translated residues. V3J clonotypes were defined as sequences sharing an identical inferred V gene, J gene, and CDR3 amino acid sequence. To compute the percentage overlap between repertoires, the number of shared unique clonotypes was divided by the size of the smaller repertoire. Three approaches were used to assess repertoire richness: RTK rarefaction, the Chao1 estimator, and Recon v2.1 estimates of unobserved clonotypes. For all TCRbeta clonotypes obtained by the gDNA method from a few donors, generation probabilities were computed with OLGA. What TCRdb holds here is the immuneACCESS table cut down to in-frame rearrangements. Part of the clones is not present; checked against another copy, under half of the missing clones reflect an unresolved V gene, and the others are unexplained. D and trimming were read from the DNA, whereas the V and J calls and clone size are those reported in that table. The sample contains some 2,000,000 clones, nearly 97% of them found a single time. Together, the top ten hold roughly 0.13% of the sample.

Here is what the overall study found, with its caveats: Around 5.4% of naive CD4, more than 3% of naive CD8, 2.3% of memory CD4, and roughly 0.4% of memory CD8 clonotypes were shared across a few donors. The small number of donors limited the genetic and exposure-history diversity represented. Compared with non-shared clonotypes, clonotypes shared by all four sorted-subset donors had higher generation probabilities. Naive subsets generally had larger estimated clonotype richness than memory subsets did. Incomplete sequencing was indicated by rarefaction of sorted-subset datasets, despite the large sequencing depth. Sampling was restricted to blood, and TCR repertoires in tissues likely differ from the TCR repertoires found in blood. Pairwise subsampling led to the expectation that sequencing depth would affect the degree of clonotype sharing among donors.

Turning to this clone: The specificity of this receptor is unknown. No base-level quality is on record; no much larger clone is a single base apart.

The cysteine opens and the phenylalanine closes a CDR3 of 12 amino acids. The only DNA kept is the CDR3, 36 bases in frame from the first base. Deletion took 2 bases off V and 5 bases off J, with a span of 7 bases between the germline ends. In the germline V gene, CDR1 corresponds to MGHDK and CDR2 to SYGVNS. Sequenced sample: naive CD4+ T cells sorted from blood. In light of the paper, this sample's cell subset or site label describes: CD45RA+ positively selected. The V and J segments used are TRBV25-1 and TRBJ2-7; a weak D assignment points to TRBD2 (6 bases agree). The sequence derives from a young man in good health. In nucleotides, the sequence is TGTGCCAGCAGTGAACGGGGGAACGAGCAGTACTTC. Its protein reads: CASSERGNEQYF.